Sequencing of this T cell receptor beta chain was carried out in a study of blood T cells in healthy people across ages. With 5 bases removed from V and 0 bases from J, the gap between germline ends came to 11 bases. Germline loops: CDR1 MNHEY, CDR2 SMNVEV (reference sequence). This CDR3 comprises 15 residues. Alongside a J-beta primer mix, a sample-barcoded 5' primer served in a second PCR lasting about 7 to 11 cycles. Each CDR3 protein is one row after TCRdb ran MiXCR on the 5' RACE reads. The sample lists 750,000 to 1,000,000 distinct CDR3 sequences, 25% to 30% occurring once. The data also belong to a second study, concerning T cells of mothers and their children. That study adds: Biologically related mothers and children overlapped slightly more than unrelated pairs, a non-significant difference.

Sequenced: blood. V and J are TRBV27 and TRBJ2-1; D remains unclear. The clonotype was recovered from a woman in her thirties or forties in good health. CDR3 in amino acids: CASSPTWVSYNEQFF. The CDR3 nucleotides are TGTGCCAGCAGTCCGACGTGGGTCTCCTACAATGAGCAGTTCTTC.